This T cell receptor (beta chain) stems from a study of regulatory T cells in long-lasting Graves disease. CDR3 length: 16 residues. Looked up from germline, CDR1 is SGHRS and CDR2 is YFSETQ. J was trimmed by 4 bases and V by 3 bases; bases with no gene match: 12. Broader study findings: The TCR repertoire of persistent Graves' patients was less diverse than that of newly diagnosed ones.

The authors built TCR beta libraries using iRepertoire HTBI primers and Arm-PCR of CDR3 regions. TCRdb analysed the multiplex PCR reads with MiXCR anew, one entry per CDR3 protein. The table includes about 620,000 distinct CDR3 sequences, around 17% detected once. Specified time point: newly diagnosed GD, antithyroid drugs for less than 3 months. RNA extracted from PBMCs served as the sequencing template. Graves' disease diagnoses used American Thyroid Association guidelines. This clonotype was seen a few times. The target antigen is unknown. These data were also filed under a second study, of T cells in Graves' hyperthyroidism and ophthalmopathy. That study reports: Exclusion of a patient resulted from uncontrolled infection, other autoimmune disease, pregnancy or lactation.

This chain uses TRBV5-1 with TRBJ1-1, with 7 positions matching TRBD1. The sample here was peripheral blood mononuclear cells (PBMCs), taken at new diagnosis, from a patient treated with antithyroid drugs. This sequence was found in a woman aged 25 to 45 with Graves disease. CDR3 in amino acids: CASSSRVTGWGTEAFF. The CDR3 bases are TGCGCCAGCAGCTCCCGGGTGACAGGGTGGGGCACTGAAGCTTTCTTT.